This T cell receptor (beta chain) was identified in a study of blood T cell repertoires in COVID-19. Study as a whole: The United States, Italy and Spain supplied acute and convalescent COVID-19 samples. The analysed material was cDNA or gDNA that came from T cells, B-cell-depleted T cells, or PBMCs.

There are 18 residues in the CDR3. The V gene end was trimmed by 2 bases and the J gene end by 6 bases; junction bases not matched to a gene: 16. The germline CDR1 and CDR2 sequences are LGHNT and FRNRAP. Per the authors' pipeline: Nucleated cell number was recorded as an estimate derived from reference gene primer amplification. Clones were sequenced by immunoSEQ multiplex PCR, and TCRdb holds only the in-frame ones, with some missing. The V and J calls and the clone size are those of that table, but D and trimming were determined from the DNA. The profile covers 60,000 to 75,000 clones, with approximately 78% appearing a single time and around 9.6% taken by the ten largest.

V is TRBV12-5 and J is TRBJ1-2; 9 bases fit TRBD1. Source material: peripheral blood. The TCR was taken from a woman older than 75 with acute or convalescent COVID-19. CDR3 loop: CASGLSTGGLLRIDGYTF. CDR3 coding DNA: TGTGCTAGTGGTTTGAGTACAGGGGGCCTTTTACGAATAGATGGCTACACCTTC.